Listed here are 27 T cell receptor beta chains from one sample, sequenced in a study of T cell responses to AZD1222 COVID-19 vaccine. Method: immunoSEQ multiplex PCR; TCRdb's copy keeps in-frame clones and lacks some. This sample carries fewer than 120,000 clones, just under 95% of them seen once, and the ten largest clones take approximately 2.7%. This specimen consisted of peripheral blood, obtained 28 days after the second AZD1222 dose. Source of these receptors: an adult who received the AZD1222 COVID-19 vaccine.

In this sample, this clone turned up once. This rearrangement joins TRBV5-1 to TRBJ1-5, with a weak D call TRBD1 (5 bases). The CDR3 extends over 14 amino acids. V lost 0 bases and J 6 bases, leaving 10 bases between the germline ends. Germline CDR1 SGHRS, CDR2 YFSETQ. The DNA of the CDR3 is TGCGCCAGCAGCTTGGTTGGGGGGGGTCAGCCCCAGCATTTT. Encoded protein: CASSLVGGGQPQHF.

V is TRBV5-4 and J is TRBJ2-5; 11 nucleotides line up with TRBD1. Germline V gene data show CDR1 as SGHNT and CDR2 as YYREEE (reference sequence). The CDR3 covers 14 residues. V shed 5 bases and J 9 bases; nucleotides not matched to a gene: 9. CDR3 residues: CASRRDRGLLAQYF. Written as DNA, the CDR3 is TGTGCCAGCAGAAGGGACAGGGGGTTGTTGGCCCAGTACTTC.

The rearrangement uses TRBV7-2 and TRBJ2-7; 16 bases line up with TRBD2. The CDR3 length is 16 residues. The germline V gene encodes CDR1 SGHTA and CDR2 FQGNSA. The J segment lost 5 bases and the V segment lost 6 bases, leaving 7 bases of the junction unmatched. DNA for the CDR3: TGTGCCAGCAGATCCGGGACTAGCGGGGGGGCCCACGAGCAGTACTTC. Protein: CASRSGTSGGAHEQYF.

V is TRBV7-8 and J is TRBJ2-1; D is ambiguous. From germline, CDR1 is SGHVS and CDR2 FQNEAQ. This CDR3 comprises 16 residues. Between the trimmed V and J ends, which lost 0 bases and 5 bases, there was a span of 14 bases. CDR3 coding DNA: TGTGCCAGCAGCTTAGCCCTGACGAGGAGACACAATGAGCAGTTCTTC. Its translation is CASSLALTRRHNEQFF. Full variable domain (remainder filled in from reference TRBV7-8 and TRBJ2-1): GAGVSQSPRYKVAKRGQDVALRCDPISGHVSLFWYQQALGQGPEFLTYFQNEAQLDKSGLPSDRFFAERPEGSVSTLKIQRTQQEDSAVYLCASSLALTRRHNEQFFGPGTRLTVL.

The CDR3 is CASSYYSGVGAEAFF. In nucleotides, the CDR3 is TGTGCCAGCAGTTACTATTCAGGCGTGGGCGCTGAAGCTTTCTTT. The chain carries TRBV6-2 or TRBV6-3 and TRBJ1-1, with no clear D. Germline assignment: CDR1 MNHEY and CDR2 SVGEGT. The CDR3 sequence is 15 residues long. V gave up 1 base and J gave up 6 bases, with 15 bases separating them.

This chain uses TRBV4-2 with TRBJ1-1; D is uncertain. Trimming pared 1 base from V and 7 bases from J, leaving 10 bases between. The CDR3 consists of 13 residues. Germline V gene data show CDR1 as LGHNA and CDR2 as YNFKEQ. The CDR3 bases are TGTGCCAGCAGCCAAGTGACAAGGAATGAAGCTTTCTTT. This encodes CASSQVTRNEAFF.

The V and J genes are TRBV4-3 and TRBJ2-1; D unclear. The V gene's germline CDR1 is LGHNA and CDR2 YSLEER. The CDR3 runs 16 residues. Trimming took off 4 bases at V and 8 bases at J, with 21 bases between the two ends. The CDR3 protein is CASSRSLGWVRDEQFF. DNA of the CDR3: TGCGCCAGCAGCCGCAGTCTAGGGTGGGTACGTGATGAGCAGTTCTTC.

The rearrangement joins TRBV6-5 to TRBJ1-3, with D hard to call. The CDR3 is made up of 15 amino acids. V dropped 4 bases and J dropped 2 bases, with 12 bases sitting between them. CDR1 MNHEY and CDR2 SVGAGI come from the germline V gene. CDR3 protein: CASSWGSSTGNTIYF. CDR3 coding DNA: TGTGCCAGCAGTTGGGGAAGTTCAACTGGAAACACCATATATTTT.

The rearrangement joins TRBV7-9 to TRBJ2-3; a weak D match, TRBD2 (5 bases). Germline V gene data show CDR1 as SEHNR and CDR2 as FQNEAQ (reference sequence). The CDR3 extends over 16 amino acids. Trimming stripped 5 bases from V and 1 base from J, with 16 bases between. In DNA, the CDR3 is TGTGCCAGCAGCCCCTACACTAGAGTTGGCACAGATACGCAGTATTTT. Amino acid sequence: CASSPYTRVGTDTQYF.

This clone has only one observation. This chain uses TRBV7-2 with TRBJ1-1, with D perhaps matching TRBD1 (5 bases). Trimming left V 5 bases short and J 11 bases short, with 21 bases between. The CDR3 has 14 residues. The V gene's germline CDR1 is SGHTA and CDR2 FQGNSA. In DNA, the CDR3 is TGTGCCAGCAGCCCCGACAGAGGAGGGGTGAGGGCTTTCTTT. Translating it yields CASSPDRGGVRAFF. The full variable domain, with the rest looked up from reference TRBV7-2 and TRBJ1-1, is GAGVSQSPSNKVTEKGKDVELRCDPISGHTALYWYRQSLGQGLEFLIYFQGNSAPDKSGLPSDRFSAERTGGSVSTLTIQRTQQEDSAVYLCASSPDRGGVRAFFGQGTRLTVV.

This clone has only one observation. The V call is TRBV11-1, the J call TRBJ2-7, with D perhaps TRBD2 (6 bases). Trimming pared 5 bases from V and 0 bases from J, leaving 8 bases between. CDR3 length: 13 residues. CDR1 and CDR2 from the germline V gene are SGHAT and FQDESV (reference sequence). CDR3 nucleotide sequence: TGTGCCAGCAGCATGACTAGCTCCTACGAGCAGTACTTC. This sequence encodes CASSMTSSYEQYF.

The chain is built from TRBV5-1 and TRBJ1-6; 8 nucleotides line up with TRBD1. CDR1 is SGHRS and CDR2 is YFSETQ in the germline V gene. CDR3 length: 17 residues. Unmatched junction bases numbered 6, after V lost 4 bases and J lost 0 bases. In DNA, the CDR3 is TGCGCCAGCAGCGCACGACAGGGGAGCTCCTATAATTCACCCCTCCACTTT. Protein sequence: CASSARQGSSYNSPLHF.

The chain is built from TRBV5-1 and TRBJ2-1; D might be TRBD1 (5 bases). The CDR3 spans 14 residues. Per germline, CDR1 SGHRS and CDR2 YFSETQ. Trimming shortened V by 0 bases and J by 10 bases, and 14 bases separated the two germline ends. CDR3 sequence reads: CASSLAGPEREQFF. Here the CDR3 DNA reads TGCGCCAGCAGCTTGGCAGGGCCGGAAAGGGAGCAGTTCTTC.

The chain uses TRBV18 and TRBJ2-5, with 10 bases identical to TRBD2. V trimming: 8 bases; J trimming: 3 bases; junction bases outside the gene matches: 6. CDR1 and CDR2 (germline): KGHSH, LQKENI. The CDR3 spans 14 residues. CDR3 amino acids: CASTLLAGEETQYF. The CDR3 DNA reads TGTGCCAGCACCCTTCTAGCGGGGGAAGAGACCCAGTACTTC.

The chain employs TRBV7-9 and TRBJ1-2; possible D gene TRBD1, 6 bases. CDR1 and CDR2 (germline): SEHNR, FQNEAQ (reference sequence). CDR3 length: 14 residues. Trimming pared 6 bases from V and 8 bases from J, leaving 19 bases between. The CDR3 loop reads CASRQGTPVNGYTF. CDR3 sequence (DNA): TGTGCCAGCAGGCAGGGGACACCAGTAAACGGCTACACCTTC.

V usage is TRBV5-6 and J usage is TRBJ1-1; D is possibly TRBD1 (5 bases). The CDR3 loop spans 14 amino acids. The germline V and J ends were trimmed by 4 bases and 4 bases, with 14 bases remaining between them. The V gene's germline CDR1 is SGHDT and CDR2 YYEEEE. The CDR3 DNA follows: TGTGCCAGCAGCCCGAGGCCGGGGGGCACTGAAGCTTTCTTT. This translates into CASSPRPGGTEAFF.

The chain links TRBV5-6 to TRBJ2-7; a possible D gene is TRBD1 (6 bases). In germline, CDR1 is SGHDT, CDR2 YYEEEE. The CDR3 has 14 amino acids. The ends were cut back, 3 bases at V and 3 bases at J, with 13 bases in the middle. The CDR3 nucleotides are TGTGCCAGCAGCTGGGGGCAGGGGTACTACGAGCAGTACTTC. This codes for CASSWGQGYYEQYF.

This sequence joins TRBV7-9 and TRBJ2-6; D perhaps matches TRBD2 (5 bases). There are 15 residues in the CDR3. CDR1 and CDR2 from the germline V gene are SEHNR and FQNEAQ (reference sequence). V lost 3 bases and J lost 1, with 7 bases in between. The CDR3 DNA sequence: TGTGCCAGCAGCTTCGGCGGGTCTGGGGCCAACGTCCTGACTTTC. Its protein is CASSFGGSGANVLTF. The variable domain in full, completed from reference TRBV7-9 and TRBJ2-6, reads DTGVSQNPRHKITKRGQNVTFRCDPISEHNRLYWYRQTLGQGPEFLTYFQNEAQLEKSRLLSDRFSAERPKGSFSTLEIQRTEQGDSAMYLCASSFGGSGANVLTFGAGSRLTVL.

The chain uses TRBV10-3 and TRBJ2-5; D might be TRBD1 or TRBD2, each matching 5 bases. The V and J ends lost 0 bases and 5 bases respectively, with 10 bases between them. The CDR3 contains 14 residues. CDR1 and CDR2 (germline): ENHRY, SYGVKD. CDR3 bases: TGTGCCATCAGTGAGTCGGTGAGGGGTGAGACCCAGTACTTC. Amino acids: CAISESVRGETQYF.

This clone has a single count. V usage is TRBV11-2 and J usage is TRBJ2-1; TRBD1 aligns across 10 bases. Germline lookup yields CDR1 SGHAT and CDR2 FQNNGV. CDR3 size: 17 residues. V shed 4 bases, J shed 4 bases, and the junction held 10 bases outside the gene matches. CDR3 in amino acids: CASSWGPGTGVYNEQFF. In DNA, the CDR3 is TGTGCCAGCAGCTGGGGTCCCGGGACAGGGGTTTACAATGAGCAGTTCTTC. Together with reference TRBV11-2 and TRBJ2-1, the CDR3 gives the full variable domain: EAGVAQSPRYKIIEKRQSVAFWCNPISGHATLYWYQQILGQGPKLLIQFQNNGVVDDSQLPKDRFSAERLKGVDSTLKIQPAKLEDSAVYLCASSWGPGTGVYNEQFFGPGTRLTVL.

This chain uses TRBV5-1 with TRBJ1-1, with D perhaps TRBD1 (6 bases). The length of the CDR3 is 15 residues. CDR1 SGHRS and CDR2 YFSETQ come from the germline V gene. V was trimmed by 2 bases and J by 3 bases, leaving 14 bases between them. The CDR3 is CASSLWGAEDTEAFF. CDR3 nucleotide sequence: TGCGCCAGCAGCTTATGGGGGGCCGAGGACACTGAAGCTTTCTTT.

This chain links TRBV2 with TRBJ1-1; maybe TRBD1 (6 bases). CDR1 is SNHLY, CDR2 FYNNEI, per germline. Trimming shortened V by 5 bases and J by 2 bases, and 12 bases separated the two germline ends. There are 14 residues in the CDR3. CDR3 amino acids: CASSPQGSNTEAFF. For the CDR3, the DNA is TGTGCCAGCAGTCCACAGGGAAGTAACACTGAAGCTTTCTTT.

The rearrangement uses TRBV2 and TRBJ1-4, with D tentatively TRBD1 (6 bases). There are 16 residues in the CDR3. Germline V gives CDR1 SNHLY, CDR2 FYNNEI. V dropped 5 bases and J dropped 0 bases, with 13 bases sitting between them. CDR3 in amino acids: CASSLQGYTTNEKLFF. DNA of the CDR3: TGTGCCAGCAGTCTCCAGGGGTATACAACTAATGAAAAACTGTTTTTT.

The chain is built from TRBV7-9 and TRBJ2-1; perhaps TRBD1 as D (5 bases). The V end was cut by 5 bases, the J end by 0 bases, with 14 bases between. The CDR3 loop spans 16 amino acids. Germline V CDR1 and CDR2: SEHNR, FQNEAQ (reference sequence). In nucleotides, the CDR3 is TGTGCCAGCAGCACCACAGGCCAGAGCTCCTACAATGAGCAGTTCTTC. This codes for CASSTTGQSSYNEQFF.

This chain joins TRBV7-3 and TRBJ1-1, with 8 nucleotides matching TRBD1. The CDR3 has 14 amino acids. Germline CDR1 is SGHTA and CDR2 is FQGTGA. The ends lost 4 bases at V and 6 bases at J; junction bases unmatched: 7. The CDR3 DNA follows: TGTGCCAGCAGCTCACCAGGGGGCGGCTCTGAAGCTTTCTTT. This sequence encodes CASSSPGGGSEAFF.

This chain connects TRBV18 to TRBJ1-6; 9 bases match TRBD1. V was pared by 3 bases and J by 8 bases, with 2 bases of the junction left unmatched. From germline, CDR1 is KGHSH and CDR2 LQKENI. The CDR3 totals 14 residues. In DNA form, the CDR3 reads TGTGCCAGCTCACCGGACAGGGGTTATTCACCCCTCCACTTT. Its translation: CASSPDRGYSPLHF. Filled out from reference TRBV18 and TRBJ1-6, the complete variable domain reads NAGVMQNPRHLVRRRGQEARLRCSPMKGHSHVYWYRQLPEEGLKFMVYLQKENIIDESGMPKERFSAEFPKEGPSILRIQQVVRGDSAAYFCASSPDRGYSPLHFGNGTRLTVT.

This sequence joins TRBV5-6 and TRBJ1-6; possible D gene TRBD1, 5 bases. The CDR3 sequence is 16 residues long. CDR1 and CDR2 (germline): SGHDT, YYEEEE. The V and J ends lost 4 bases and 7 bases respectively, with 18 bases between them. The CDR3 spells CASSPLTLGVNSPLHF. Written as DNA, the CDR3 is TGTGCCAGCAGCCCCCTAACGCTGGGGGTAAATTCACCCCTCCACTTT.